This T cell receptor (beta chain) was captured in a study of metastatic and nonmetastatic thyroid tumors (dated by TCRdb to about 2020). With regard to the full study: Repertoires were compared across peripheral blood and tumor or nodule tissue samples from malignant and benign thyroid patients. The paper as a whole reports these results and caveats: In both blood and tumor samples, TCR beta diversity was reported to be significantly higher in malignant tumors than in benign nodules.

Libraries were built with PCR. Instrument on record: Illumina HiSeq 4000. High-throughput sequencing was used to profile the TCR beta-chain CDR3 region of every patient. The authors processed their data as follows. A classifier to discriminate distant-metastatic papillary thyroid cancer patients was built from CDR3 differences across clinicopathological groups. To measure repertoire diversity the researchers used the Shannon index, while the Morisita-Horn index served to gauge how similar the tumor and blood repertoires were. Using fastp at Q25 and MiXCR, TCRdb reprocessed the public reads and kept productive beta chains. These V and J calls originate from TCRdb's pipeline instead of the authors' own analysis. A total of around 30,000 clones appear in this sample, around a fifth of them only once. Clones ranked in the top ten supply about 7.6% of the sample. CDR1 and CDR2 are read off the germline V gene (reference sequence) as LNHDA and SQIVND. Including cysteine and phenylalanine, the CDR3 has 14 amino acids. Just the 42-base CDR3 DNA is kept, in frame starting at base 1. The junction shows trimming of 10 bases on V and 8 bases on J, and the gene matches do not reach 6 bases of it.

This clone occurred many times. This receptor's antigen is unknown. No base-level quality is on record; no much larger clone is a single base apart. No patient had received any treatment before thyroid surgery. The study retrospectively analysed patient clinical samples collected from the early 2010s to the late 2010s using T-cell receptor beta sequencing. This sequence originates from a female donor with papillary thyroid cancer or a benign thyroid nodule (not recorded which). Some clones in this sample may be carry-over from other donors' samples. The sample comprised blood. This sequence uses TRBV19 and TRBJ1-6; 12 junctional bases match TRBD1. The DNA is as follows: TGTGCCACCCGGGACAGGGGGCCGGATTCACCCCTCCACTTT. Translated, it gives CATRDRGPDSPLHF. The variable domain in full, with residues beyond the CDR3 obtained from the reference TRBV19 and TRBJ1-6 genes, is DGGITQSPKYLFRKEGQNVTLSCEQNLNHDAMYWYRQDPGQGLRLIYYSQIVNDFQKGDIAEGYSVSREKKESFPLTVTSAQKNPTAFYLCATRDRGPDSPLHFGNGTRLTVT.